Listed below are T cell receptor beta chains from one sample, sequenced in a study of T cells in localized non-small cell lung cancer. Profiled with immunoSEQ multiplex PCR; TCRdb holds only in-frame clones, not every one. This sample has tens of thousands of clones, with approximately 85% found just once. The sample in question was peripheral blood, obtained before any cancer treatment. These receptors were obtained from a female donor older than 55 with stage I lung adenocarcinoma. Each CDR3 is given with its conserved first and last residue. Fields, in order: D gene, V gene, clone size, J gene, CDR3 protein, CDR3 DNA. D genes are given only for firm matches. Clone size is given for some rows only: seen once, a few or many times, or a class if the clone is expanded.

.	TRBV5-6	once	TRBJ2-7	CASSLNYEQYF	TGTGCCAGCAGCTTAAACTACGAGCAGTACTTC
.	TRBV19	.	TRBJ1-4	CASSINPRGFNEKLFF	TGTGCCAGTAGTATAAACCCCAGAGGGTTTAATGAAAAACTGTTTTTT
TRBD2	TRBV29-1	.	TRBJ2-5	CSVGGGAETQYF	TGCAGCGTCGGCGGGGGGGCGGAGACCCAGTACTTC
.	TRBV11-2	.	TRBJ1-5	CASSPSLGQPQHF	TGTGCCAGCAGCCCGAGTTTGGGCCAGCCCCAGCATTTT
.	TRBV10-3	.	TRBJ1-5	CAISDPLGVGQPQHF	TGTGCCATCAGTGATCCCTTGGGGGTAGGTCAGCCCCAGCATTTT
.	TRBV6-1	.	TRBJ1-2	CASSEARAARYGYTF	TGTGCCAGCAGTGAAGCTAGGGCAGCCCGCTATGGCTACACCTTC
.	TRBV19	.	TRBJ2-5	CASSMGGTGTETQYF	TGTGCCAGTAGTATGGGGGGTACGGGGACAGAGACCCAGTACTTC
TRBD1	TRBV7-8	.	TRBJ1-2	CASSLTGGFYYGYTF	TGTGCCAGCAGCTTAACAGGGGGGTTTTACTATGGCTACACCTTC
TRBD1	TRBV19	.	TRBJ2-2	CASRRIDRGENGELFF	TGTGCCAGTCGTCGCATCGACAGGGGCGAGAACGGGGAGCTGTTTTTT
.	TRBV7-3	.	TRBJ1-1	CASSLTQRLNTEAFF	TGTGCCAGCAGCTTAACACAGAGGCTGAACACTGAAGCTTTCTTT
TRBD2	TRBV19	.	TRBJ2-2	CASTQRGSLTGELFF	TGTGCCTCGACACAGCGGGGGTCCCTCACCGGGGAGCTGTTTTTT
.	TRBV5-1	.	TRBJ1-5	CASSFNRTVVWPQHF	TGCGCCAGCAGCTTTAATCGGACGGTGGTGTGGCCCCAGCATTTT
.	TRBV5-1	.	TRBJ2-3	CASSLAIPSTDTQYF	TGCGCCAGCAGCTTGGCTATCCCTAGCACAGATACGCAGTATTTT
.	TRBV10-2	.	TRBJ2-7	CASRSGTGYEQYF	TGCGCCAGCAGGTCGGGAACAGGCTACGAGCAGTACTTC
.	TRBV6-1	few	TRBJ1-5	CASSDSGNQPQHF	TGTGCCAGCAGTGACAGCGGCAATCAGCCCCAGCATTTT